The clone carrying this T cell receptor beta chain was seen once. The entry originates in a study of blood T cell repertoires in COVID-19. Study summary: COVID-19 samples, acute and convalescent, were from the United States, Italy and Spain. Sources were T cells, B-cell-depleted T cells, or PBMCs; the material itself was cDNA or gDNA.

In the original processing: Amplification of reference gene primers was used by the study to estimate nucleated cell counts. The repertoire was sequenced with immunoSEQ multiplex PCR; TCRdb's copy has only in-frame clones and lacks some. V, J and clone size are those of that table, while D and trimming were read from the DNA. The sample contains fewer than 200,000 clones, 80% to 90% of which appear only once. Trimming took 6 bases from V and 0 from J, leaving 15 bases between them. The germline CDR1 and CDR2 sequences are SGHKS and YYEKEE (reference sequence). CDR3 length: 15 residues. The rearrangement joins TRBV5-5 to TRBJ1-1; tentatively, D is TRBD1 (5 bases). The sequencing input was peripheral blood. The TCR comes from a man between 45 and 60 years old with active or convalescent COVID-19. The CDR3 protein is CASNPMVGVNTEAFF. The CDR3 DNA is TGTGCCAGCAACCCCATGGTAGGGGTGAACACTGAAGCTTTCTTT.